Listed below are T cell receptor beta chains from one sample, sequenced in a study of T cell responses to AZD1222 COVID-19 vaccine. The table came from immunoSEQ multiplex PCR; TCRdb's copy has only in-frame clones and leaves some out. The table has about 68,000 clones, around 80% seen once. Sequences were derived from peripheral blood, sampled on day 0 of AZD1222 vaccination. The receptors stem from an adult in good health. Both conserved end residues are part of each CDR3. A D gene is named only where the DNA matches it firmly. Expanded clones are given a class, and other clones once, few, many or no size at all.

DNA: TGTGCCAGCAGCCAAGTCACGGGTGGGACTGAAGCTTTCTTT
CDR3: CASSQVTGGTEAFF
size: -
J: TRBJ1-1
V: TRBV3-1/TRBV3-2
D: -

DNA: TGCGCCAGCTCTGACGCAGGCTCACCCCTCCACTTT
CDR3: CASSDAGSPLHF
size: -
J: TRBJ1-6
V: TRBV4-3
D: -

DNA: TGTGCCAGCAGTGGGGGCCGGGACAGGGCCACTTACGAGCAGTACTTC
CDR3: CASSGGRDRATYEQYF
size: -
J: TRBJ2-7
V: TRBV2
D: TRBD1

DNA: TGTGCCAGCAGTACGACAGGGGCCAAAAACATTCAGTACTTC
CDR3: CASSTTGAKNIQYF
size: -
J: TRBJ2-4
V: TRBV6-2/TRBV6-3
D: TRBD1

DNA: TGTGCCAGCAGTGATGCACAGGGGACCGAGACCCAGTACTTC
CDR3: CASSDAQGTETQYF
size: -
J: TRBJ2-5
V: TRBV2
D: TRBD1

DNA: TGTGCCAGCAGCTTATCCGCTAGCACAGATACGCAGTATTTT
CDR3: CASSLSASTDTQYF
size: -
J: TRBJ2-3
V: TRBV7-2
D: -

DNA: TGTGCCAGCAGACAGGGGGGTGACAATGAGCAGTTCTTC
CDR3: CASRQGGDNEQFF
size: -
J: TRBJ2-1
V: TRBV6-5
D: TRBD1

DNA: TGTGCCATCAGTGAGTCTGTGGGTACTGGCTACACCTTC
CDR3: CAISESVGTGYTF
size: -
J: TRBJ1-2
V: TRBV10-3
D: -

DNA: TGCGCCAGCAGCTCGGGACTTGCCGTGGACATTCAGTACTTC
CDR3: CASSSGLAVDIQYF
size: -
J: TRBJ2-4
V: TRBV5-1
D: -

DNA: TGTGCCAGCAGCTTAGGGGACATTACTCAGCCCCAGCATTTT
CDR3: CASSLGDITQPQHF
size: -
J: TRBJ1-5
V: TRBV7-9
D: -

DNA: TGTGCCAGCAGTGTTTGGGCAGGGGGAAACTCAAATCAGCCCCAGCATTTT
CDR3: CASSVWAGGNSNQPQHF
size: -
J: TRBJ1-5
V: TRBV2
D: TRBD1

DNA: TGTGCCAGCAGCTTAGTCGAGGGAACCTATGGCTACACCTTC
CDR3: CASSLVEGTYGYTF
size: -
J: TRBJ1-2
V: TRBV11-2
D: -

DNA: TGTGCCAGCAGCTTACCAAAGACAGGGGGAAGGGCTAACTATGGCTACACCTTC
CDR3: CASSLPKTGGRANYGYTF
size: -
J: TRBJ1-2
V: TRBV5-4
D: TRBD1

DNA: TGTGCCAGCAGTTACTCGTCGGCAGTCTATAATTCACCCCTCCACTTT
CDR3: CASSYSSAVYNSPLHF
size: -
J: TRBJ1-6
V: TRBV6-5
D: -

DNA: TGTGCCTGGAGTGTACCGACAGGGGGCGGTGAAAAACTGTTTTTT
CDR3: CAWSVPTGGGEKLFF
size: -
J: TRBJ1-4
V: TRBV30
D: TRBD1

DNA: TGTGCCAGCAGTCGGAACAGGGGGGGTTGGAATTCACCCCTCCACTTT
CDR3: CASSRNRGGWNSPLHF
size: -
J: TRBJ1-6
V: TRBV27
D: TRBD1

DNA: TGTGCCAGCAGCTTAGTCACGGGCTCCTACGAGCAGTACTTC
CDR3: CASSLVTGSYEQYF
size: -
J: TRBJ2-7
V: TRBV7-2
D: -

DNA: TGCAGCGTTGATAGGGACCTTATCTATGGCTACACCTTC
CDR3: CSVDRDLIYGYTF
size: -
J: TRBJ1-2
V: TRBV29-1
D: -

DNA: TGTGCCAGCAGTCGATGGACTAGCGGGGACGAGACCCAGTACTTC
CDR3: CASSRWTSGDETQYF
size: -
J: TRBJ2-5
V: TRBV27
D: TRBD2

DNA: TGCAGTGCTGTAGGCCCCTACGAGCAGTACTTC
CDR3: CSAVGPYEQYF
size: -
J: TRBJ2-7
V: TRBV20-1
D: -

DNA: TGTGCCAGCAGCGTAGAACAGGGCCCTTTTTACGAGCAGTACTTC
CDR3: CASSVEQGPFYEQYF
size: -
J: TRBJ2-7
V: TRBV9
D: -

DNA: TGCAGTGCTAAGGTTCAGCCCCAGCATTTT
CDR3: CSAKVQPQHF
size: -
J: TRBJ1-5
V: TRBV20-1
D: -

DNA: TGTGCCAGTAGTATTCAAGGGGGGACTGAAGCTTTCTTT
CDR3: CASSIQGGTEAFF
size: -
J: TRBJ1-1
V: TRBV19
D: -

DNA: TGTGCCAGCAGCCAAGATCCACGGACCATATATTTT
CDR3: CASSQDPRTIYF
size: -
J: TRBJ1-3
V: TRBV3-1/TRBV3-2
D: -

DNA: TGTGCCAGCAGCCGAATGGACCCCAATTACAATGAGCAGTTCTTC
CDR3: CASSRMDPNYNEQFF
size: -
J: TRBJ2-1
V: TRBV14
D: -

DNA: TGTGCCAGTACCATGACGGACAGACACTATGGCTACACCTTC
CDR3: CASTMTDRHYGYTF
size: -
J: TRBJ1-2
V: TRBV19
D: -

DNA: TGTGCCAGCAGCCAAGAGTCGCTAGCGGGGCAGTTCTTC
CDR3: CASSQESLAGQFF
size: -
J: TRBJ2-1
V: TRBV3-1/TRBV3-2
D: TRBD2

DNA: TGTGCCAGCAGCCCTCTAAGCGGGGAGCAGTTCTTC
CDR3: CASSPLSGEQFF
size: -
J: TRBJ2-1
V: TRBV28
D: -

DNA: TGTGCCAGCAGCTCAGGGGGGGAAGGCTACACCTTC
CDR3: CASSSGGEGYTF
size: -
J: TRBJ1-2
V: TRBV3-1/TRBV3-2
D: TRBD1

DNA: TGTGCCAGCTCACCAGGTCAGGGCATTCAGTACTTC
CDR3: CASSPGQGIQYF
size: -
J: TRBJ2-4
V: TRBV18
D: -

DNA: TGTGCCATCAGTGAGGCAAGAAACTATGGCTACACCTTC
CDR3: CAISEARNYGYTF
size: -
J: TRBJ1-2
V: TRBV10-3
D: -

DNA: TGTGCCAGCAAACGACTAGCGGGAAACCAAGAGACCCAGTACTTC
CDR3: CASKRLAGNQETQYF
size: -
J: TRBJ2-5
V: TRBV6-5
D: TRBD2

DNA: TGTGCCAGCAGTGAGTCGAGGGACTCTGGAAACACCATATATTTT
CDR3: CASSESRDSGNTIYF
size: few
J: TRBJ1-3
V: TRBV2
D: -

DNA: TGTGCCAGCAGTTCGCCACAGACAGGGGAACGTTCGGAGACCCAGTACTTC
CDR3: CASSSPQTGERSETQYF
size: -
J: TRBJ2-5
V: TRBV28
D: TRBD1

DNA: TGTGCCAGCAGTGAATGGGGCAGGGGGTTTAGTAATGAAAAACTGTTTTTT
CDR3: CASSEWGRGFSNEKLFF
size: -
J: TRBJ1-4
V: TRBV2
D: TRBD1

DNA: TGCGCCAGCAGCGAGACAGGGTCGGCAGCTTTCTTT
CDR3: CASSETGSAAFF
size: few
J: TRBJ1-1
V: TRBV10-1
D: TRBD1

DNA: TGTGCCAGCAGCTCGCTCGGACTAGCGAACACCGGGGAGCTGTTTTTT
CDR3: CASSSLGLANTGELFF
size: -
J: TRBJ2-2
V: TRBV7-8
D: TRBD2

DNA: TGTGCCAGCACGGCAGGGACCAAGAGCTCTGGGGCCAACGTCCTGACTTTC
CDR3: CASTAGTKSSGANVLTF
size: few
J: TRBJ2-6
V: TRBV2
D: -

DNA: TGTGCCAGCAGCTCCGGGTCAGGGAGCTCCTACGAGCAGTACTTC
CDR3: CASSSGSGSSYEQYF
size: -
J: TRBJ2-7
V: TRBV3-1/TRBV3-2
D: -

DNA: TGTGCCAGCAGCATTCGTCTGGGGACGAACACTGAAGCTTTCTTT
CDR3: CASSIRLGTNTEAFF
size: -
J: TRBJ1-1
V: TRBV11-1
D: -

DNA: TGTGCCAGTAGACAGCTAGAAAATTCACCCCTCCACTTT
CDR3: CASRQLENSPLHF
size: -
J: TRBJ1-6
V: TRBV19
D: -

DNA: TGCAGCGTTGAGACAGGCATTTACACTGAAGCTTTCTTT
CDR3: CSVETGIYTEAFF
size: -
J: TRBJ1-1
V: TRBV29-1
D: -

DNA: TGTGCCAGCAGTATGGAGGGACGGATGAACACTGAAGCTTTCTTT
CDR3: CASSMEGRMNTEAFF
size: few
J: TRBJ1-1
V: TRBV2
D: -

DNA: TGTGCCAGCAGTCCTGGACAGTACGAGCAGTACTTC
CDR3: CASSPGQYEQYF
size: -
J: TRBJ2-7
V: TRBV12-3/TRBV12-4
D: -

DNA: TGTGCCAGCAGTCATATAGCGGGGGGCACCGGGGAGCTGTTTTTT
CDR3: CASSHIAGGTGELFF
size: -
J: TRBJ2-2
V: TRBV6-2/TRBV6-3
D: TRBD2

DNA: TGTGCCACCAGCAAGGACAGGGGAACTAATGAAAAACTGTTTTTT
CDR3: CATSKDRGTNEKLFF
size: -
J: TRBJ1-4
V: TRBV15
D: TRBD1

DNA: TGTGCCAGCAGTGTAACCGGGACAGGGGTTCATTCACCCCTCCACTTT
CDR3: CASSVTGTGVHSPLHF
size: once
J: TRBJ1-6
V: TRBV6-1
D: TRBD1

DNA: TGTGCCAGCAGCTTAGTCAATCAGCCCCAGCATTTT
CDR3: CASSLVNQPQHF
size: -
J: TRBJ1-5
V: TRBV7-9
D: -

DNA: TGTGCCAGCAGTGAAGTCCCGGCGGGGGTATACTACGAGCAGTACTTC
CDR3: CASSEVPAGVYYEQYF
size: -
J: TRBJ2-7
V: TRBV27
D: TRBD2

DNA: TGTGCCAGCAGCTTAGGGGCAGGAACTGAAGCTTTCTTT
CDR3: CASSLGAGTEAFF
size: -
J: TRBJ1-1
V: TRBV7-2
D: -

DNA: TGTGCCAGCAGCCTTTATTGGGAGGGGTTCGGGTACTTC
CDR3: CASSLYWEGFGYF
size: -
J: TRBJ2-5
V: TRBV5-6
D: TRBD2